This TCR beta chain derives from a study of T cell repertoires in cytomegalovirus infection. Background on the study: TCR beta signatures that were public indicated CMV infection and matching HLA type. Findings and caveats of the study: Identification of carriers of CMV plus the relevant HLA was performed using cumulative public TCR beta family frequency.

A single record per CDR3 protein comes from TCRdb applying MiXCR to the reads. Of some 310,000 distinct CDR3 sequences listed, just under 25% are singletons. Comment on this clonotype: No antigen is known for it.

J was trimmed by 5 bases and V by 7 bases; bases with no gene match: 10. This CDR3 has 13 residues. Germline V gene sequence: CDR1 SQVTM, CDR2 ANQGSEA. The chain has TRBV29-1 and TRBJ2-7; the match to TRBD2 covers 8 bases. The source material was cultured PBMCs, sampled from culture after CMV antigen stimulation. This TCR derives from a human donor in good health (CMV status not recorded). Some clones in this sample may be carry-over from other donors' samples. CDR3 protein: CSARLPTSDEQYF. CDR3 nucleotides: TGCAGCGCCAGGCTTCCGACTAGCGACGAGCAGTACTTC.